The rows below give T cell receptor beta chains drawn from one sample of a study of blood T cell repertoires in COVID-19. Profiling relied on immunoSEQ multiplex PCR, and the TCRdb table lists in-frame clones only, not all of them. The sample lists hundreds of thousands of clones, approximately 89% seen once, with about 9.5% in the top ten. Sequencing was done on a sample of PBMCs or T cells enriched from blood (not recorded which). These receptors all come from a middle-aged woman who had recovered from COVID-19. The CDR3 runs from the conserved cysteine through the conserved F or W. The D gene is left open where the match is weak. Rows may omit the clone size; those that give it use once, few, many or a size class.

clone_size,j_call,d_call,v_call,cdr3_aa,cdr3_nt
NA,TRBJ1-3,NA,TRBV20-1,CSASAQGYENTIYF,TGCAGTGCTAGTGCCCAGGGATACGAAAACACCATATATTTT
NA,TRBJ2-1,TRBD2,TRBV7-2,CASSGSGGAYEQFF,TGTGCCAGCAGCGGTAGCGGGGGGGCATATGAGCAGTTCTTC
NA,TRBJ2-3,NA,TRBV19,CASSSSSTDTQYF,TGTGCCAGTAGTTCTAGCAGCACAGATACGCAGTATTTT
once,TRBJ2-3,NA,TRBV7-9,CASSLASLLGGTQYF,TGTGCCAGCAGCTTAGCCTCCCTCCTGGGGGGTACGCAGTATTTT
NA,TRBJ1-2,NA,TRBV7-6,CASSLGTNNYGYTF,TGTGCCAGCAGCTTAGGAACAAATAACTATGGCTACACCTTC
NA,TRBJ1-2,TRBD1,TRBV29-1,CSVGVLSGGFPGYTF,TGCAGCGTTGGGGTATTATCAGGGGGCTTCCCTGGCTACACCTTC
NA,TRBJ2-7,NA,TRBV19,CASSVGTIGEQEQYF,TGTGCCAGTAGTGTGGGGACAATAGGTGAACAAGAGCAGTACTTC
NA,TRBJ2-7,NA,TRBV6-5,CASRGTLPGEQYF,TGTGCCAGCAGGGGGACACTTCCGGGTGAGCAGTACTTC
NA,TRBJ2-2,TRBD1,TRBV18,CASSPDRYNTGELFF,TGTGCCAGCTCACCGGACAGGTATAACACCGGGGAGCTGTTTTTT
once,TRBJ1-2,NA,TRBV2,CASSRGDGNYGYTF,TGTGCCAGCAGCCGCGGGGATGGGAACTATGGCTACACCTTC
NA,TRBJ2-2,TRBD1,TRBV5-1,CASSLWDSAGTGELFF,TGCGCCAGCAGCTTGTGGGACAGCGCGGGCACCGGGGAGCTGTTTTTT
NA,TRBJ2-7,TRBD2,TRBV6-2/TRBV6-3,CASSYSRPLRGVHEQYF,TGTGCCAGCAGTTACTCGAGGCCCCTGCGGGGGGTCCACGAGCAGTACTTC
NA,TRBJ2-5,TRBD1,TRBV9,CASSAQDRGMETQYF,TGTGCCAGCAGCGCACAGGACAGGGGGATGGAGACCCAGTACTTC
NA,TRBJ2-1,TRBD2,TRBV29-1,CSAGLAGGNEQFF,TGCAGCGCCGGACTAGCGGGAGGGAATGAGCAGTTCTTC
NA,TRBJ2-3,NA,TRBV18,CASSPPIAESTDTQYF,TGTGCCAGCTCACCACCGATAGCGGAAAGCACAGATACGCAGTATTTT
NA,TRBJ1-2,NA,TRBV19,CASSISRVNYGYTF,TGTGCCAGTAGTATAAGCAGGGTTAACTATGGCTACACCTTC
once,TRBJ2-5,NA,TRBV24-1,CATSGAGVETQYF,TGTGCCACCAGTGGTGCAGGGGTGGAGACCCAGTACTTC
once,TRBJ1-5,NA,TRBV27,CASSLRGGNQPQHF,TGTGCCAGCAGTTTGCGGGGGGGCAATCAGCCCCAGCATTTT
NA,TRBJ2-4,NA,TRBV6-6,CASSSGEALAKNIQYF,TGTGCCAGCAGCTCCGGGGAGGCGCTGGCCAAAAACATTCAGTACTTC
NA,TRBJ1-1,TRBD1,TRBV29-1,CSVLRTGTNTEAFF,TGCAGCGTTCTTCGGACAGGGACGAACACTGAAGCTTTCTTT
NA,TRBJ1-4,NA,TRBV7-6,CASSQGGEKLFF,TGTGCCAGCAGCCAGGGTGGTGAAAAACTGTTTTTT
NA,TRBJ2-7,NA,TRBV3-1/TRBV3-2,CASSQGLGTYEQYF,TGTGCCAGCAGCCAAGGACTAGGAACCTACGAGCAGTACTTC
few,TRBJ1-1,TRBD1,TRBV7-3,CASSFPGQGLAFF,TGTGCCAGCAGCTTCCCGGGACAGGGGTTGGCTTTCTTT
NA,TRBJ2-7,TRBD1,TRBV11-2,CATGTGSYEQYF,TGTGCCACTGGGACAGGGAGCTACGAGCAGTACTTC
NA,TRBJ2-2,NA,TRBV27,CASAPDRSTGELFF,TGTGCCAGCGCCCCTGACAGGAGCACCGGGGAGCTGTTTTTT
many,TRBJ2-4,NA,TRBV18,CASSPSHTGAKNIQYF,TGTGCCAGCTCACCCTCCCACACGGGGGCCAAAAACATTCAGTACTTC
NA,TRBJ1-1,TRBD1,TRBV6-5,CASSLRPRDSSEAFF,TGTGCCAGCAGTCTACGGCCGCGGGACAGCAGTGAAGCTTTCTTT
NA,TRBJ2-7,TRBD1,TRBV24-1,CATGDRENEQYF,TGTGCCACCGGGGACAGGGAGAACGAGCAGTACTTC
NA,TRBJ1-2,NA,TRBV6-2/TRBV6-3,CASSYAPANYGYTF,TGTGCCAGCAGTTACGCACCAGCTAACTATGGCTACACCTTC
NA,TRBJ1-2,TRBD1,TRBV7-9,CASSSNQGAPHYGYTF,TGTGCCAGCAGCTCGAACCAGGGGGCGCCCCACTATGGCTACACCTTC
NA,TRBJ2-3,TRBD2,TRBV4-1,CASSQLAGGSTDTQYF,TGCGCCAGCAGCCAATTAGCGGGGGGGTCAACAGATACGCAGTATTTT
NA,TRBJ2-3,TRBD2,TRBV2,CASTVTSGGAVGTDTQYF,TGTGCCAGCACGGTTACTAGCGGGGGGGCCGTAGGGACAGATACGCAGTATTTT
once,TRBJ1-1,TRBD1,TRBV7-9,CASSPGGRDNTEAFF,TGTGCCAGCAGCCCAGGGGGCCGGGACAACACTGAAGCTTTCTTT
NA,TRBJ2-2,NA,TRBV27,CASSSELQAVTGELFF,TGTGCCAGCAGTTCCGAACTGCAGGCAGTCACCGGGGAGCTGTTTTTT
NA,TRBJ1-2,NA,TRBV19,CASSIEAGANYGYTF,TGTGCCAGTAGTATAGAAGCGGGAGCTAACTATGGCTACACCTTC
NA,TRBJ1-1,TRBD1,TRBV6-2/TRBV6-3,CASSRQDRDTEAFF,TGTGCCAGCAGCCGACAAGACAGGGACACTGAAGCTTTCTTT
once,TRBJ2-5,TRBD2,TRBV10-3,CAIRLGGGAWETQYF,TGTGCCATCAGGCTTGGCGGGGGGGCGTGGGAGACCCAGTACTTC
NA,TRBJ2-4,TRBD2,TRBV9,CASSVDRGVGKNIQYF,TGTGCCAGCAGCGTAGACCGGGGGGTAGGCAAAAACATTCAGTACTTC
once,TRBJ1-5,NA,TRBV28,CASRGGTKPAPQHF,TGTGCCAGCAGGGGAGGGACCAAACCAGCGCCCCAGCATTTT
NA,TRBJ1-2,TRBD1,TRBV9,CASSVVGTANYGYTF,TGTGCCAGCAGCGTAGTAGGGACAGCTAACTATGGCTACACCTTC
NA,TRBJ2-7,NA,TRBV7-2,CASSLSRGSYEQYF,TGTGCCAGCAGCTTAAGCAGGGGCTCCTACGAGCAGTACTTC
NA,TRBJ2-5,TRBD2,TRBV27,CASSLSGTSGVETQYF,TGTGCCAGCAGTTTAAGTGGGACTAGCGGGGTAGAGACCCAGTACTTC
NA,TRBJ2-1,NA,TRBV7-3,CASSVDNSYNEQFF,TGTGCCAGCAGCGTTGACAACTCCTACAATGAGCAGTTCTTC
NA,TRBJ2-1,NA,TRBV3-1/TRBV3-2,CASSQILGRAYNEQFF,TGTGCCAGCAGCCAAATCTTAGGGCGGGCCTACAATGAGCAGTTCTTC
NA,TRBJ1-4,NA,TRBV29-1,CSVAKEPGEKLFF,TGCAGCGTTGCGAAGGAGCCAGGGGAAAAACTGTTTTTT
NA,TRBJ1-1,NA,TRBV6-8,CATWPGRVENTEAFF,TGTGCCACTTGGCCAGGGAGGGTAGAGAACACTGAAGCTTTCTTT
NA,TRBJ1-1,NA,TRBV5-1,CASSPEAGGFPEAFF,TGCGCCAGCAGCCCCGAGGCGGGGGGATTCCCTGAAGCTTTCTTT
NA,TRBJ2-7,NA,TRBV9,CASSVGGGRVQHEQYF,TGTGCCAGCAGCGTAGGTGGGGGCCGGGTTCAGCACGAGCAGTACTTC
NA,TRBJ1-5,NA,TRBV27,CASSFAGYSNQPQHF,TGTGCCAGCAGTTTCGCAGGCTATAGCAATCAGCCCCAGCATTTT
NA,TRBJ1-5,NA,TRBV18,CASSPGPNGQPQHF,TGTGCCAGCTCACCAGGGCCTAACGGTCAGCCCCAGCATTTT
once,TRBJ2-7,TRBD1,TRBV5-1,CASSHPGQGTYEQYF,TGCGCCAGCAGCCATCCGGGACAGGGTACCTACGAGCAGTACTTC